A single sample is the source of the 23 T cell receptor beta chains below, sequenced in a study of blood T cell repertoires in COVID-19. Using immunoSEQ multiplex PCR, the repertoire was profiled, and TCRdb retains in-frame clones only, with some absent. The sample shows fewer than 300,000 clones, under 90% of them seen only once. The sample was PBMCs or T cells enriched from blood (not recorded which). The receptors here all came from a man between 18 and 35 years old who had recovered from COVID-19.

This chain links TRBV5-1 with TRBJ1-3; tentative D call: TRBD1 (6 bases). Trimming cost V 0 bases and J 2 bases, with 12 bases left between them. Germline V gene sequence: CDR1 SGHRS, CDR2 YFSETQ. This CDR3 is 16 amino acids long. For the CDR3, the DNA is TGCGCCAGCAGCTTGGGTCCAGGGGCGACTGGAAACACCATATATTTT. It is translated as CASSLGPGATGNTIYF.

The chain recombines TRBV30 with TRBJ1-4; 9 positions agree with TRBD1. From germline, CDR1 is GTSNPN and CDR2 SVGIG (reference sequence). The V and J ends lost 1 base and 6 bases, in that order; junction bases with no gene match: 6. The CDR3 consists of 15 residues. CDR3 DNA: TGTGCCTGGAGTGACCTCCGGGACAGGGATGAAAAACTGTTTTTT. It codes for CAWSDLRDRDEKLFF.

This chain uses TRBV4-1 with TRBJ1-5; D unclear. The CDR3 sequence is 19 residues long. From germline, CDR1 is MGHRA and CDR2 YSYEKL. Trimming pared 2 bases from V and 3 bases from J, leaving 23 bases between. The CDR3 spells CASSQRPGGQLDFNQPQHF. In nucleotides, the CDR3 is TGCGCCAGCAGCCAACGTCCAGGAGGTCAGCTAGATTTCAATCAGCCCCAGCATTTT.

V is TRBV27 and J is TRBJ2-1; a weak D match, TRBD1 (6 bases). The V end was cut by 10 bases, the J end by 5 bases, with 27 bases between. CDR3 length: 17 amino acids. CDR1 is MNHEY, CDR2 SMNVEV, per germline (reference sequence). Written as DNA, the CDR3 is TGTGCCACTCAGGTGGGGGCCAATACCTACTTCGACAATGAGCAGTTCTTC. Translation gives CATQVGANTYFDNEQFF.

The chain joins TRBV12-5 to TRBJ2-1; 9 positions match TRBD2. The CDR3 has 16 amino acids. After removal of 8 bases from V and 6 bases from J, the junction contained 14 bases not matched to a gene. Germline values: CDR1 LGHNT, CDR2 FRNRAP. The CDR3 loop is CASTSHAGGPSNEQFF. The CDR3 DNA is TGTGCTAGTACCTCCCACGCGGGAGGGCCTAGCAATGAGCAGTTCTTC.

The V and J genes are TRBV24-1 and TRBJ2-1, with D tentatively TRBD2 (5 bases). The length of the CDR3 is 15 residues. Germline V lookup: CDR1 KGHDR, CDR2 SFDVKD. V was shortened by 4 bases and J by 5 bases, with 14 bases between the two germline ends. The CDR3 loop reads CATSDGLRSDNEQFF. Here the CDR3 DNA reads TGTGCCACCAGTGACGGACTCCGGAGCGACAATGAGCAGTTCTTC.

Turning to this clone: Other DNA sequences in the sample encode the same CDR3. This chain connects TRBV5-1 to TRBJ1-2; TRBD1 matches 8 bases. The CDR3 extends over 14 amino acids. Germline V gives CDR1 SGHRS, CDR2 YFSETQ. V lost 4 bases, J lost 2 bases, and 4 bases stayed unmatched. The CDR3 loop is CASSPGQGNYGYTF. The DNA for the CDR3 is TGCGCCAGCAGCCCTGGACAGGGCAACTATGGCTACACCTTC.

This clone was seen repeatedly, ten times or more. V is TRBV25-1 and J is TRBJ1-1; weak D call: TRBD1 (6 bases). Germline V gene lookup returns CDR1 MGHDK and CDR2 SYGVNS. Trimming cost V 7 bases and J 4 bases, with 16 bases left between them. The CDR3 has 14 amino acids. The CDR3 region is CASKDGGESTEAFF. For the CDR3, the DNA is TGTGCCAGCAAAGATGGGGGCGAGAGCACTGAAGCTTTCTTT.

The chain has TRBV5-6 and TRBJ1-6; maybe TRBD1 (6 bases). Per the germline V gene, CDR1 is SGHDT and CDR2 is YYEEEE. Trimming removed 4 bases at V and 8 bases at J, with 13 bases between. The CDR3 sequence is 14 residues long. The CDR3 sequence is CASSLGGGDSPLHF. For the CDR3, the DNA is TGTGCCAGCAGCCTAGGAGGGGGGGATTCACCCCTCCACTTT.

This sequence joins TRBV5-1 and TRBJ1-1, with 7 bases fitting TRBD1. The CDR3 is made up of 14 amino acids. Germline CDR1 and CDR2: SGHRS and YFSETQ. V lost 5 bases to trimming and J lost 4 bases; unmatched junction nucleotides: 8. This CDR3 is CASRSAGGITEAFF. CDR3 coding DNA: TGCGCCAGCAGAAGTGCAGGGGGTATCACTGAAGCTTTCTTT.

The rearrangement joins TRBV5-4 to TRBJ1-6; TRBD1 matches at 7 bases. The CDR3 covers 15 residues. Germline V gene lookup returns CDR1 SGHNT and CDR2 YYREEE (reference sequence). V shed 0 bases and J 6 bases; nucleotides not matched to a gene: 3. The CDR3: CASSLVGTANSPLHF. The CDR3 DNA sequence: TGTGCCAGCAGCTTGGTCGGGACAGCTAATTCACCCCTCCACTTT.

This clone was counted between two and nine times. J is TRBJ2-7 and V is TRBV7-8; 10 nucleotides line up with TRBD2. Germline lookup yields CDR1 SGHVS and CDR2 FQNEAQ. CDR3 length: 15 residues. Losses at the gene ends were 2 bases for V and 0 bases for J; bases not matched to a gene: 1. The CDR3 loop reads CASSLRTSGSYEQYF. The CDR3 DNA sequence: TGTGCCAGCAGCTTACGGACTAGCGGCTCCTACGAGCAGTACTTC.

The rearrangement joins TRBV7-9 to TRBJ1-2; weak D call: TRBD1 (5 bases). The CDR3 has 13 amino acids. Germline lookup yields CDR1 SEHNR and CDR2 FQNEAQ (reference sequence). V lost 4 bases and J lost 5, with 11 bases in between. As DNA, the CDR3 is TGTGCCAGCAGCTCGACAGAAGAATATGGCTACACCTTC. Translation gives CASSSTEEYGYTF.

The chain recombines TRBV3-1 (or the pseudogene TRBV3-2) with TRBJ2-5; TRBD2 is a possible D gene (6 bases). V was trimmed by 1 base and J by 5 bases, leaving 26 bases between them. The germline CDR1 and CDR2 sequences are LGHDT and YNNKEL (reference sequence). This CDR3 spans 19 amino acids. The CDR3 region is CASSQVRATRRGLGETQYF. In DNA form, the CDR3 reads TGTGCCAGCAGCCAAGTTCGAGCAACGAGGCGGGGATTAGGTGAGACCCAGTACTTC.

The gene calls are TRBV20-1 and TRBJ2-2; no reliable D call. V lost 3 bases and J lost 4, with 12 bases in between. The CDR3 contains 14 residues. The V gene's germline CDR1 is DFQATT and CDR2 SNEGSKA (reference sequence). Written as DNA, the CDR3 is TGCAGTGCTAGTTCTAACAGTCCCACCGGGGAGCTGTTTTTT. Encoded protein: CSASSNSPTGELFF.

CDR3 DNA sequence: TGTGCCAGCAGCTCGGGACAGGGCAATCAGCCCCAGCATTTT. Its protein product is CASSSGQGNQPQHF. This chain links TRBV11-3 with TRBJ1-5; 8 positions match TRBD1. The germline gives CDR1 SGHNT, CDR2 YENEEA. Losses at the gene ends were 4 bases for V and 2 bases for J; bases not matched to a gene: 1. The CDR3 is 14 residues long. Variable domain in full (rest from reference TRBV11-3 and TRBJ1-5): EAGVVQSPRYKIIEKKQPVAFWCNPISGHNTLYWYLQNLGQGPELLIRYENEEAVDDSQLPKDRFSAERLKGVDSTLKIQPAELGDSAVYLCASSSGQGNQPQHFGDGTRLSIL.

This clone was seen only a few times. CDR3: CASSLGIGNQPQHF. In DNA form, the CDR3 reads TGTGCCAGCAGCTTAGGTATCGGCAATCAGCCCCAGCATTTT. The chain joins TRBV7-9 to TRBJ1-5, with no clear D. This CDR3 contains 14 residues. Germline CDR1 reads SEHNR; CDR2 reads FQNEAQ (reference sequence). V dropped 1 base and J dropped 2 bases, with 6 bases sitting between them.

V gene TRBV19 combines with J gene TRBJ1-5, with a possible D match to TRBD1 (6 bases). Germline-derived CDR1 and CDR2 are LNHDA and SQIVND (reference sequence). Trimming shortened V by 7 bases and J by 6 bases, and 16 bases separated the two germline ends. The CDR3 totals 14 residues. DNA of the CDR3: TGTGCCAGTAAGCACAGGGAGGGGAGTCAGCCCCAGCATTTT. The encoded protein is CASKHREGSQPQHF.

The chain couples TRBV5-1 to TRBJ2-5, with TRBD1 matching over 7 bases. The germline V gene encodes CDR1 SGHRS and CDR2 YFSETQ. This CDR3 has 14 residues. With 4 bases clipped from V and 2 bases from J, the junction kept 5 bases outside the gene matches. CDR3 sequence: CASSLSTGQETQYF. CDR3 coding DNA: TGCGCCAGCAGCCTTTCGACAGGGCAAGAGACCCAGTACTTC. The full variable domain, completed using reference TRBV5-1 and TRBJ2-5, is KAGVTQTPRYLIKTRGQQVTLSCSPISGHRSVSWYQQTPGQGLQFLFEYFSETQRNKGNFPGRFSGRQFSNSRSEMNVSTLELGDSALYLCASSLSTGQETQYFGPGTRLLVL.

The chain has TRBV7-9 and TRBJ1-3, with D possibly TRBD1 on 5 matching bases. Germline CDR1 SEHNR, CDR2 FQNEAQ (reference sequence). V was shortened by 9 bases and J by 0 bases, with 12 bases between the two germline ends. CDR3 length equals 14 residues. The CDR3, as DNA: TGTGCCAGTAGGAAACAGGTCTCTGGAAACACCATATATTTT. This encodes CASRKQVSGNTIYF.

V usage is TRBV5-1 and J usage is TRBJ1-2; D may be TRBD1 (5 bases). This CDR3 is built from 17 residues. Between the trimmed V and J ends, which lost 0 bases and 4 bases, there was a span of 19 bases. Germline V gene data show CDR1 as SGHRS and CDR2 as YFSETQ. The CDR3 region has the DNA TGCGCCAGCAGCTTGGATTCTCCAGGGAAAGGGGCCTATGGCTACACCTTC. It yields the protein CASSLDSPGKGAYGYTF.

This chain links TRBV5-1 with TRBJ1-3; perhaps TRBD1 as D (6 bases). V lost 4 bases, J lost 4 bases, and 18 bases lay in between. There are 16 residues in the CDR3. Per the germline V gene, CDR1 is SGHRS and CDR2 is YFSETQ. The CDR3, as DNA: TGCGCCAGCAGCGCTGACTCACAGGGTTCCGGAAACACCATATATTTT. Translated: CASSADSQGSGNTIYF.

The CDR3 DNA reads TGTGCCAGCAGCTTAGTCCTAGCGGGAAGGGAGACCCAGTACTTC. This codes for CASSLVLAGRETQYF. V usage is TRBV7-9 and J usage is TRBJ2-5; the match to TRBD2 covers 9 bases. This CDR3 spans 15 amino acids. Trimming removed 1 base from V and 5 bases from J; junction bases left unmatched: 5. Germline V CDR1 and CDR2: SEHNR, FQNEAQ (reference sequence).